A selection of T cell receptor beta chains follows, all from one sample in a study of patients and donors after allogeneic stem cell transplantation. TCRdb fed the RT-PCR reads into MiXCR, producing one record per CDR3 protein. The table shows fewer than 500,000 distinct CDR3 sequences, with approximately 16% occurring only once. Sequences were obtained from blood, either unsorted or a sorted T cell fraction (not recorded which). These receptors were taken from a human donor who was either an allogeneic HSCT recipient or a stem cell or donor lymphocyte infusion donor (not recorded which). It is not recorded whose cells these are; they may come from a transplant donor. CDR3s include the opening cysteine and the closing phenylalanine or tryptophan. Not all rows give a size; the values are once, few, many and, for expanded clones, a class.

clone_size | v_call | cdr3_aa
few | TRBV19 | CASSISGGRRNEQFF
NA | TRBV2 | CASTKRPGHQYSNQPQHF
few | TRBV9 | CASSVAPTSTAFF
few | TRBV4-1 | CASSQTTGSGANVLTF
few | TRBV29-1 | CSCDRGDEQFF
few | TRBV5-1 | CASKKDGTGGLVNTEAFF
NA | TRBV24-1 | CATSDLYNRGTDTQYF
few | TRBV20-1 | CSARDPTTSPNEQYF
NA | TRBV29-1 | CSVGLRGRADTQYF
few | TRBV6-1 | CASSPSPGTGAEQYF
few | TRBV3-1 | CASSQSGTNYEQYF
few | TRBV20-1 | CSAEDSRKLSYEQYF